The clone carrying this TCR beta chain occurred a few times. Its antigen is undetermined. The CDR3 contains 18 residues. CDR1 SEHNR and CDR2 FQNEAQ come from the germline V gene (reference sequence). V lost 5 bases to trimming and J lost 0 bases; unmatched junction nucleotides: 8. Using immunoSEQ multiplex PCR, the repertoire was profiled, and TCRdb retains in-frame clones only, with some absent. The sample includes roughly 250,000 clones, about 86% of them seen just once. This sample was included in a study of cytomegalovirus exposure and HLA in healthy donors. Findings and caveats of the study: Cytomegalovirus association was assigned to 150 to 200 TCR beta chains.

Source material: PBMCs. The V and J genes are TRBV7-9 and TRBJ2-3; 13 positions match TRBD2. The clonotype comes from a woman under 40 in good health and CMV-seropositive. DNA of the CDR3: TGTGCCAGCAGCCGAGGACTAGCGGGAGCCCCCAGCACAGATACGCAGTATTTT. Amino acids: CASSRGLAGAPSTDTQYF.